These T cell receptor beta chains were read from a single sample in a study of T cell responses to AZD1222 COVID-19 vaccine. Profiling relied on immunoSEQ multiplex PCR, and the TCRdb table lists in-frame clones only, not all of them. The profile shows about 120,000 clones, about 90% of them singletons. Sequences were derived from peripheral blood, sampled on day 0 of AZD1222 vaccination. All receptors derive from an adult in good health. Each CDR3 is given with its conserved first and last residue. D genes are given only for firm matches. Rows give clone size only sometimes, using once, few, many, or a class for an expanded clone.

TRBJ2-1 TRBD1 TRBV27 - CASSPLLTGQHSREQFF TGTGCCAGCAGTCCGTTACTAACGGGACAGCACAGTCGTGAGCAGTTCTTC
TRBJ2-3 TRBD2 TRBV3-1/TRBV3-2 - CASSQEQASRAGGTDTQYF TGTGCCAGCAGCCAAGAACAAGCTTCACGGGCGGGGGGCACAGATACGCAGTATTTT
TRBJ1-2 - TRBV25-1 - CASSEPSTGWVSGYTF TGTGCCAGCAGTGAGCCTTCTACAGGGTGGGTGAGTGGCTACACCTTC
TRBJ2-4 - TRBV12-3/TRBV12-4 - CASSLGIANIQYF TGTGCCAGCAGTTTAGGCATTGCCAACATTCAGTACTTC
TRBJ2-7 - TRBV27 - CASSLAASYEQYF TGTGCCAGCAGTTTGGCGGCCTCCTACGAGCAGTACTTC
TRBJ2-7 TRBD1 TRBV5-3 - CARSIDRGQFRYEQYF TGTGCCAGAAGCATTGACAGGGGGCAATTCCGCTACGAGCAGTACTTC
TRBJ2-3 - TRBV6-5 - CASSYSSGREGDTQYF TGTGCCAGCAGTTACTCGAGCGGCCGTGAGGGAGATACGCAGTATTTT
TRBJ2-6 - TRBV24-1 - CATSDWSTGANVLTF TGTGCCACCAGTGATTGGTCAACTGGGGCCAACGTCCTGACTTTC
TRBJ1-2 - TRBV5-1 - CASSFGQGFYGYTF TGCGCCAGCAGCTTTGGGCAGGGGTTCTATGGCTACACCTTC
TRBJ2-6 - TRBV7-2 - CASSLTTSGANVLTF TGTGCCAGCAGCTTAACTACCTCTGGGGCCAACGTCCTGACTTTC
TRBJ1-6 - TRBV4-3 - CASSQERGQESSPLHF TGCGCCAGCAGCCAAGAGCGAGGCCAGGAAAGTTCACCCCTCCACTTT
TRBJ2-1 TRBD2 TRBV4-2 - CASSRTGRGYNEQFF TGTGCCAGCAGCCGGACGGGGAGGGGTTACAATGAGCAGTTCTTC
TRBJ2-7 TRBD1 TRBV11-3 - CASRSTGGEQYF TGTGCCAGCAGATCAACAGGGGGCGAGCAGTACTTC
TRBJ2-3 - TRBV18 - CASSSLEGDTQYF TGTGCCAGCTCATCGCTTGAGGGGGATACGCAGTATTTT
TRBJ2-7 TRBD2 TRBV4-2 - CASSQDGLAGGEQYF TGTGCCAGCAGCCAAGATGGTCTAGCGGGAGGAGAGCAGTACTTC
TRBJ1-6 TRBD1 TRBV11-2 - CASSAGQAGSYNSPLHF TGTGCCAGCAGCGCAGGACAGGCTGGGTCCTATAATTCACCCCTCCACTTT
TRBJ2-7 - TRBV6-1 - CASSEKQGPTYEQYF TGTGCCAGCAGTGAAAAACAGGGTCCGACCTACGAGCAGTACTTC
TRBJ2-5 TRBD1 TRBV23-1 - CASSQSGTGKETQYF TGCGCCAGCAGTCAATCGGGGACAGGGAAAGAGACCCAGTACTTC
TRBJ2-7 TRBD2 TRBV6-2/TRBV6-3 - CASSTTSGSYEQYF TGTGCCAGCAGTACGACTAGCGGCTCCTACGAGCAGTACTTC
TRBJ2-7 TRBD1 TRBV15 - CATRRDRIGGYEQYF TGTGCCACCAGGAGGGACAGGATAGGGGGTTACGAGCAGTACTTC
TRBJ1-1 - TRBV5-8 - CASSLAGNLNTEAFF TGTGCCAGCAGCTTGGCCGGGAATCTGAACACTGAAGCTTTCTTT
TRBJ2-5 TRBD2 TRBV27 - CASSLFGGRYQETQYF TGTGCCAGCAGTTTATTCGGCGGGAGGTATCAAGAGACCCAGTACTTC
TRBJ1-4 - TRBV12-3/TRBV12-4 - CASSSQWGEKLFF TGTGCCAGCAGTTCGCAGTGGGGGGAAAAACTGTTTTTT
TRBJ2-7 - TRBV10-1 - CASTYHGDRSRHEDF TGCGCCAGCACTTATCACGGCGACAGATCCCGTCACGAAGACTTC
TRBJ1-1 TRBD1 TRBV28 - CASRGTGRGNTEAFF TGTGCCAGCAGAGGGACAGGGCGCGGGAACACTGAAGCTTTCTTT
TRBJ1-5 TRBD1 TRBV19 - CASPTGGSNQPQHF TGTGCCAGTCCCACAGGGGGCAGCAATCAGCCCCAGCATTTT
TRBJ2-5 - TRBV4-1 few CASSQGLQETQYF TGCGCCAGCAGCCAAGGCCTTCAAGAGACCCAGTACTTC
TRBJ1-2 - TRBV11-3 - CASSLRGGRGYTF TGTGCCAGCAGCTTAAGGGGGGGGCGAGGCTACACCTTC
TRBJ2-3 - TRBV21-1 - CASSNLQGMTDTQYF TGTGCCAGCAGCAATCTACAGGGGATGACAGATACGCAGTATTTT
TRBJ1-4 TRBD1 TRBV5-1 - CASSLAQGGEKLFF TGCGCCAGCAGCTTGGCACAGGGGGGTGAAAAACTGTTTTTT
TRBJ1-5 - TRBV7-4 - CASSSPGLTYSNQPQHF TGTGCCAGCAGCTCCCCGGGGCTAACTTATAGCAATCAGCCCCAGCATTTT
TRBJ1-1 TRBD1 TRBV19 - CASSGTGQLNTEAFF TGTGCCAGTAGCGGGACAGGACAGCTGAACACTGAAGCTTTCTTT
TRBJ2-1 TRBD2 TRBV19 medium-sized CASNPAGGGHNEQFF TGTGCCAGTAATCCAGCGGGAGGGGGCCACAATGAGCAGTTCTTC
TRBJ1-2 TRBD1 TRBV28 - CASIPGDRRHGYTF TGTGCCAGCATCCCGGGGGACAGAAGACATGGCTACACCTTC
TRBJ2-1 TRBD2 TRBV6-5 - CASRASGSYNEQFF TGTGCCAGCCGGGCTAGCGGCTCCTACAATGAGCAGTTCTTC
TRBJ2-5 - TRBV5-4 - CASSFQGGETQYF TGTGCCAGCAGCTTTCAGGGGGGGGAGACCCAGTACTTC
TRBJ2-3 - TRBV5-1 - CASSLGTRSTDTQYF TGCGCCAGCAGCTTGGGGACACGTAGCACAGATACGCAGTATTTT
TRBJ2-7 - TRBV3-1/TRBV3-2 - CASSSNVEQYF TGTGCCAGCAGCTCCAACGTCGAGCAGTACTTC